This TCR beta chain was sequenced for a study of PD-1 blockade in classical Hodgkin lymphoma. After autologous stem cell transplantation all patients relapsed, and prior brentuximab vedotin exposure differed between cohorts. Data came from immunoSEQ multiplex PCR; TCRdb stores just in-frame clones and leaves some out. This table has some 32,000 clones, around four fifths appearing once. The V gene's germline CDR1 is SGHVS and CDR2 FNYEAQ. The ends lost 2 bases at V and 1 base at J; junction bases unmatched: 10. This CDR3 has 20 residues. The sequencing used peripheral blood mononuclear cells (PBMCs), collected at baseline. V and J are TRBV7-6 and TRBJ2-5, with 16 bases fitting TRBD2. The TCR comes from a human donor with classical Hodgkin lymphoma. The CDR3 DNA reads TGTGCCAGCAGCTTATATTCCGCGGGGACTAGCGGGGGGGCCCAAGAGACCCAGTACTTC. It translates to CASSLYSAGTSGGAQETQYF.